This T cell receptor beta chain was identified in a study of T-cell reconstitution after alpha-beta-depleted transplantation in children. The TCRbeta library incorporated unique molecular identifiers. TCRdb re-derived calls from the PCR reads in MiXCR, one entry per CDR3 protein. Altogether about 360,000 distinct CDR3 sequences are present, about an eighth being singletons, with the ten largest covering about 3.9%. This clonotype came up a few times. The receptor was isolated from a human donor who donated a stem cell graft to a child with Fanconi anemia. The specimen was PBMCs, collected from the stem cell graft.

The CDR3 reads CASSLRVGTDGNTIYF. The CDR3 DNA is TGTGCCAGCAGCTTGAGGGTAGGCACAGACGGAAACACCATATATTTT. The chain is built from TRBV7-6 and TRBJ1-3; D ambiguous. Looked up from germline, CDR1 is SGHVS and CDR2 is FNYEAQ. The ends were cut back, 3 bases at V and 4 bases at J, with 16 bases in the middle. The CDR3 covers 16 residues.